This TCR beta chain is drawn from a study of regulatory T cells in long-lasting Graves disease. As to time point: newly diagnosed GD, antithyroid drugs for less than 3 months. PBMC RNA was the source of the TCR library. HTBI primers from iRepertoire and Arm-PCR of CDR3 regions yielded the TCR beta libraries. TCRdb fed the multiplex PCR reads into MiXCR, producing one record per CDR3 protein. The sample includes about 240,000 distinct CDR3 sequences, around 20% of them seen just once. Germline V gives CDR1 KGHDR, CDR2 SFDVKD. This CDR3 contains 16 residues. Unmatched junction bases numbered 9, after V lost 3 bases and J lost 5 bases.

Material: peripheral blood mononuclear cells (PBMCs), obtained at new diagnosis, from a patient treated with antithyroid drugs. This sequence was found in a female donor with Graves disease. V and J are TRBV24-1 and TRBJ2-5, with 9 bases matching TRBD1. The CDR3: CATSDPTGGDWETQYF. The CDR3 region has the DNA TGTGCCACCAGTGATCCGACAGGGGGGGATTGGGAGACCCAGTACTTC.